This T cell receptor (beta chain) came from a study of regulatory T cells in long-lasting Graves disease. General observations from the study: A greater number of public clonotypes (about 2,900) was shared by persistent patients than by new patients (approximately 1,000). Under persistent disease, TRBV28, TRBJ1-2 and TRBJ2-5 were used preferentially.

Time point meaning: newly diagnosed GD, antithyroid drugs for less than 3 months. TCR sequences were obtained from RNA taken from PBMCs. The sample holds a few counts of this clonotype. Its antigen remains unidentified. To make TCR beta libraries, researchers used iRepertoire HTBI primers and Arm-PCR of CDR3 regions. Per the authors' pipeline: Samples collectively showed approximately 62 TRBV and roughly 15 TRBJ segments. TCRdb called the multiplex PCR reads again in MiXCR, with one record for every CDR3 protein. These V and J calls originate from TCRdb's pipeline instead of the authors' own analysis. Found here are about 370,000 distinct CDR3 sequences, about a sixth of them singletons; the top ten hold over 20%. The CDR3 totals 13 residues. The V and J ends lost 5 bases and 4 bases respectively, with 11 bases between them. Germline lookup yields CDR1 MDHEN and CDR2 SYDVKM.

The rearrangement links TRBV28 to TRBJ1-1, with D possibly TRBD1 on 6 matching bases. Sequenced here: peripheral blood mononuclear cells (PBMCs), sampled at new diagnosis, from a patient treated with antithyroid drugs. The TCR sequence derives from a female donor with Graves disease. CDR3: CASSISQGTEAFF. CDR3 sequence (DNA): TGTGCCAGCAGTATATCACAGGGCACTGAAGCTTTCTTT.